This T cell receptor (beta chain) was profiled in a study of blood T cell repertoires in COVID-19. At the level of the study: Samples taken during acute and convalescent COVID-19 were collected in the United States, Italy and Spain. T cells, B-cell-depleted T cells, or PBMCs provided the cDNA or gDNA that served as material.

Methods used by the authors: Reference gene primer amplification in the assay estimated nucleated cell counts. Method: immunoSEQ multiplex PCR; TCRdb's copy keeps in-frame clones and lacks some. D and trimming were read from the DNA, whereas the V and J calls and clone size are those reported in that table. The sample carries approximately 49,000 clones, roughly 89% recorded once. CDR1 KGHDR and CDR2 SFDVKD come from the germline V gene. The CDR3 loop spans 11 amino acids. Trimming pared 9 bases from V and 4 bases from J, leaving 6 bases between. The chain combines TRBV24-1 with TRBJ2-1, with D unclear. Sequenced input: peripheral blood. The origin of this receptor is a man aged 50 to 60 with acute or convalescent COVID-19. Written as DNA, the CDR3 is TGTGCCACCCAGGCTTACAATGAGCAGTTCTTC. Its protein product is CATQAYNEQFF.